The rows below give T cell receptor beta chains drawn from one sample of a study of T cell changes during pregnancy in multiple sclerosis. The protocol was immunoSEQ multiplex PCR, while the TCRdb copy is restricted to in-frame clones and leaves out a portion. The sample shows about 59,000 clones, roughly 90% of them seen only once. Sequenced here: peripheral blood, sampled in the second trimester of pregnancy. The receptors shown here come from a female donor with multiple sclerosis, enrolled in a pregnancy study. CDR3s include the opening cysteine and the closing phenylalanine or tryptophan. D genes are given only for firm matches. Clone size is given for some rows only: seen once, a few or many times, or a class if the clone is expanded.

V gene: TRBV19
J gene: TRBJ1-1
clone size: -
D gene: -
CDR3 protein: CASTGRSPNTEAFF
CDR3 DNA: TGTGCCAGTACGGGTCGCAGCCCGAACACTGAAGCTTTCTTT

V gene: TRBV5-8
J gene: TRBJ1-6
clone size: -
D gene: TRBD1
CDR3 protein: CASSSDRGQSPLHF
CDR3 DNA: TGTGCCAGCAGCTCGGACAGGGGCCAATCACCCCTCCACTTT

V gene: TRBV7-9
J gene: TRBJ2-7
clone size: -
D gene: -
CDR3 protein: CASSLVYRGSYEQYF
CDR3 DNA: TGTGCCAGCAGCTTAGTTTACCGGGGATCCTACGAGCAGTACTTC

V gene: TRBV29-1
J gene: TRBJ2-3
clone size: -
D gene: -
CDR3 protein: CSVTGQGGSTDTQYF
CDR3 DNA: TGCAGCGTTACCGGACAGGGAGGGAGCACAGATACGCAGTATTTT

V gene: TRBV5-1
J gene: TRBJ2-1
clone size: -
D gene: TRBD2
CDR3 protein: CASSLGLAYNEQFF
CDR3 DNA: TGCGCCAGCAGCTTGGGACTAGCGTACAATGAGCAGTTCTTC

V gene: TRBV10-3
J gene: TRBJ1-2
clone size: once
D gene: -
CDR3 protein: CAINAGVNYGYTF
CDR3 DNA: TGTGCCATCAACGCAGGGGTTAACTATGGCTACACCTTC

V gene: TRBV5-1
J gene: TRBJ2-3
clone size: -
D gene: TRBD1
CDR3 protein: CASSRGQGIDTQYF
CDR3 DNA: TGCGCCAGCAGCCGGGGACAGGGGATAGATACGCAGTATTTT

V gene: TRBV6-5
J gene: TRBJ1-5
clone size: -
D gene: TRBD1
CDR3 protein: CASSTYRGNQPQHF
CDR3 DNA: TGTGCCAGCAGTACCTACAGGGGTAATCAGCCCCAGCATTTT

V gene: TRBV7-3
J gene: TRBJ2-7
clone size: -
D gene: TRBD1
CDR3 protein: CASSLTGTGVYEQYF
CDR3 DNA: TGTGCCAGCAGCTTAACCGGGACAGGGGTCTACGAGCAGTACTTC

V gene: TRBV19
J gene: TRBJ1-5
clone size: -
D gene: TRBD1
CDR3 protein: CASSIRDRGYQPQHF
CDR3 DNA: TGTGCCAGTAGTATCCGGGACAGGGGATATCAGCCCCAGCATTTT

V gene: TRBV18
J gene: TRBJ1-1
clone size: -
D gene: -
CDR3 protein: CASSQGLDTEAFF
CDR3 DNA: TGTGCCAGCTCACAGGGGTTGGACACTGAAGCTTTCTTT

V gene: TRBV5-6
J gene: TRBJ2-7
clone size: -
D gene: -
CDR3 protein: CASSSRAGDHPYEQYF
CDR3 DNA: TGTGCCAGCAGCTCGCGGGCAGGCGACCACCCCTACGAGCAGTACTTC

V gene: TRBV28
J gene: TRBJ1-6
clone size: -
D gene: TRBD1
CDR3 protein: CASSGQGAPLHF
CDR3 DNA: TGTGCCAGCAGTGGACAGGGGGCACCCCTCCACTTT

V gene: TRBV30
J gene: TRBJ1-1
clone size: few
D gene: -
CDR3 protein: CAYGHGAYTEAFF
CDR3 DNA: TGTGCCTATGGACACGGCGCTTACACTGAAGCTTTCTTT

V gene: TRBV7-6
J gene: TRBJ1-1
clone size: -
D gene: -
CDR3 protein: CASSLSPEGNTEAFF
CDR3 DNA: TGTGCCAGCAGCTTGTCCCCTGAGGGTAACACTGAAGCTTTCTTT

V gene: TRBV11-2
J gene: TRBJ1-1
clone size: -
D gene: -
CDR3 protein: CASSLLVRQLNTEAFF
CDR3 DNA: TGTGCCAGCAGCTTGTTGGTGCGGCAGCTGAACACTGAAGCTTTCTTT

V gene: TRBV9
J gene: TRBJ1-3
clone size: -
D gene: TRBD1
CDR3 protein: CASSLRQGPGNTIYF
CDR3 DNA: TGTGCCAGCAGCCTACGACAGGGACCTGGAAACACCATATATTTT

V gene: TRBV7-2
J gene: TRBJ1-2
clone size: -
D gene: TRBD1
CDR3 protein: CASSPGTGTTYGYTF
CDR3 DNA: TGTGCCAGCAGCCCGGGGACAGGGACCACCTATGGCTACACCTTC

V gene: TRBV7-9
J gene: TRBJ2-2
clone size: once
D gene: TRBD2
CDR3 protein: CASTPLAGLNTGELFF
CDR3 DNA: TGTGCCAGCACCCCTCTAGCGGGGTTGAACACCGGGGAGCTGTTTTTT

V gene: TRBV19
J gene: TRBJ2-1
clone size: -
D gene: -
CDR3 protein: CASNRYNEQFF
CDR3 DNA: TGTGCCAGTAATCGGTACAATGAGCAGTTCTTC

V gene: TRBV20-1
J gene: TRBJ2-5
clone size: -
D gene: -
CDR3 protein: CSVNEETQYF
CDR3 DNA: TGCAGTGTTAACGAGGAGACCCAGTACTTC

V gene: TRBV2
J gene: TRBJ2-2
clone size: few
D gene: TRBD2
CDR3 protein: CASGLWRGVPNTGELFF
CDR3 DNA: TGTGCCAGCGGACTTTGGCGGGGGGTCCCGAACACCGGGGAGCTGTTTTTT

V gene: TRBV4-1
J gene: TRBJ2-3
clone size: -
D gene: -
CDR3 protein: CASSQANTAYPSTDTQYF
CDR3 DNA: TGCGCCAGCAGCCAAGCTAATACAGCCTACCCAAGCACAGATACGCAGTATTTT

V gene: TRBV14
J gene: TRBJ1-1
clone size: -
D gene: -
CDR3 protein: CASSRPGVDTEAFF
CDR3 DNA: TGTGCCAGCAGCCGCCCGGGGGTGGACACTGAAGCTTTCTTT

V gene: TRBV28
J gene: TRBJ1-2
clone size: -
D gene: -
CDR3 protein: CASSLEAFGERDYGYTF
CDR3 DNA: TGTGCCAGCAGTTTAGAGGCTTTCGGGGAAAGGGACTATGGCTACACCTTC

V gene: TRBV5-6
J gene: TRBJ1-2
clone size: -
D gene: -
CDR3 protein: CASSIDGYTF
CDR3 DNA: TGTGCCAGCAGCATCGATGGCTACACCTTC

V gene: TRBV5-1
J gene: TRBJ2-7
clone size: -
D gene: TRBD2
CDR3 protein: CASSWGLSTGSGEQYF
CDR3 DNA: TGCGCCAGCAGCTGGGGACTATCCACGGGTTCGGGCGAGCAGTACTTC

V gene: TRBV10-3
J gene: TRBJ2-5
clone size: -
D gene: -
CDR3 protein: CAISGTPTGETQYF
CDR3 DNA: TGTGCCATCAGCGGGACACCCACGGGGGAGACCCAGTACTTC

V gene: TRBV5-4
J gene: TRBJ2-3
clone size: -
D gene: -
CDR3 protein: CASKGLIDTQYF
CDR3 DNA: TGTGCCAGCAAGGGGTTAATCGATACGCAGTATTTT

V gene: TRBV10-2
J gene: TRBJ2-1
clone size: -
D gene: -
CDR3 protein: CASRGTTQSYNEQFF
CDR3 DNA: TGCGCCAGCAGAGGGACAACCCAATCCTACAATGAGCAGTTCTTC

V gene: TRBV4-3
J gene: TRBJ2-3
clone size: -
D gene: TRBD2
CDR3 protein: CASSLGTSRADTQYF
CDR3 DNA: TGCGCCAGCAGCCTGGGGACTAGTCGGGCAGATACGCAGTATTTT

V gene: TRBV5-1
J gene: TRBJ1-1
clone size: -
D gene: -
CDR3 protein: CASSDVGGNTEAFF
CDR3 DNA: TGCGCCAGCAGCGATGTGGGGGGGAACACTGAAGCTTTCTTT

V gene: TRBV6-6
J gene: TRBJ1-1
clone size: -
D gene: -
CDR3 protein: CASRTGTFEAFF
CDR3 DNA: TGTGCCAGCAGAACCGGGACATTTGAAGCTTTCTTT

V gene: TRBV28
J gene: TRBJ1-1
clone size: -
D gene: -
CDR3 protein: CASSSNSGMNTEAFF
CDR3 DNA: TGTGCCAGCAGTTCCAACAGCGGGATGAACACTGAAGCTTTCTTT

V gene: TRBV4-3
J gene: TRBJ2-7
clone size: -
D gene: TRBD1
CDR3 protein: CASSRVGTGAAYEQYF
CDR3 DNA: TGCGCCAGCAGCCGCGTCGGGACAGGGGCGGCCTACGAGCAGTACTTC

V gene: TRBV5-4
J gene: TRBJ2-1
clone size: -
D gene: TRBD2
CDR3 protein: CASSGTSGGLFYNEQFF
CDR3 DNA: TGTGCCAGCAGCGGGACTAGCGGGGGCCTCTTCTACAATGAGCAGTTCTTC

V gene: TRBV28
J gene: TRBJ2-7
clone size: -
D gene: TRBD1
CDR3 protein: CASWDRAYEQYF
CDR3 DNA: TGTGCCAGCTGGGACAGAGCCTACGAGCAGTACTTC

V gene: TRBV28
J gene: TRBJ2-4
clone size: -
D gene: TRBD1
CDR3 protein: CASSLAGGKNIQYF
CDR3 DNA: TGTGCCAGCAGTTTAGCAGGGGGCAAAAACATTCAGTACTTC

V gene: TRBV25-1
J gene: TRBJ2-7
clone size: -
D gene: -
CDR3 protein: CASSSIRGQYF
CDR3 DNA: TGTGCCAGCAGTTCCATTCGCGGGCAGTACTTC

V gene: TRBV2
J gene: TRBJ2-3
clone size: -
D gene: TRBD1
CDR3 protein: CASSVVGQGSDTQYF
CDR3 DNA: TGTGCCAGCAGTGTGGTGGGACAGGGGTCAGATACGCAGTATTTT

V gene: TRBV27
J gene: TRBJ1-6
clone size: few
D gene: -
CDR3 protein: CASSSPPGSSYNSPLHF
CDR3 DNA: TGTGCCAGCAGTTCCCCCCCAGGAAGCTCCTATAATTCACCCCTCCACTTT

V gene: TRBV18
J gene: TRBJ1-3
clone size: once
D gene: -
CDR3 protein: CASSPGLRNTIYF
CDR3 DNA: TGTGCCAGCTCACCGGGACTGCGAAACACCATATATTTT

V gene: TRBV5-1
J gene: TRBJ1-1
clone size: -
D gene: TRBD1
CDR3 protein: CASSPLQGKSTEAFF
CDR3 DNA: TGCGCCAGCAGCCCCCTACAGGGGAAGAGCACTGAAGCTTTCTTT

V gene: TRBV19
J gene: TRBJ1-2
clone size: -
D gene: -
CDR3 protein: CASSMAGSNIYGYTF
CDR3 DNA: TGTGCCAGTAGTATGGCAGGGTCTAATATATATGGCTACACCTTC

V gene: TRBV30
J gene: TRBJ2-5
clone size: -
D gene: -
CDR3 protein: CAWSRSVLETQYF
CDR3 DNA: TGTGCCTGGAGTCGGAGTGTATTAGAGACCCAGTACTTC

V gene: TRBV5-4
J gene: TRBJ2-1
clone size: -
D gene: TRBD2
CDR3 protein: CASSPRVRGSSYNEQFF
CDR3 DNA: TGTGCCAGCAGCCCGAGGGTGCGGGGGTCCTCCTACAATGAGCAGTTCTTC

V gene: TRBV6-5
J gene: TRBJ2-3
clone size: -
D gene: TRBD1
CDR3 protein: CASSFGTGVTDTQYF
CDR3 DNA: TGTGCCAGCAGCTTCGGGACAGGGGTCACAGATACGCAGTATTTT

V gene: TRBV6-4
J gene: TRBJ2-1
clone size: -
D gene: -
CDR3 protein: CASSDYEGTGSPKFF
CDR3 DNA: TGTGCCAGCAGTGACTATGAGGGGACTGGTTCCCCGAAGTTCTTC

V gene: TRBV29-1
J gene: TRBJ2-7
clone size: -
D gene: -
CDR3 protein: CSVQTFQGTEQYF
CDR3 DNA: TGCAGCGTTCAAACATTCCAGGGCACCGAGCAGTACTTC

V gene: TRBV28
J gene: TRBJ2-7
clone size: -
D gene: -
CDR3 protein: CASSPPGGLTYEQYF
CDR3 DNA: TGTGCCAGCAGTCCCCCCGGGGGTCTCACCTACGAGCAGTACTTC

V gene: TRBV7-2
J gene: TRBJ1-5
clone size: -
D gene: -
CDR3 protein: CASSLEYQPQHF
CDR3 DNA: TGTGCCAGCAGCCTCGAGTATCAGCCCCAGCATTTT

V gene: TRBV6-1
J gene: TRBJ2-1
clone size: -
D gene: TRBD2
CDR3 protein: CASSETSGGYNEQFF
CDR3 DNA: TGTGCCAGCAGTGAAACCAGCGGGGGATACAATGAGCAGTTCTTC

V gene: TRBV29-1
J gene: TRBJ2-3
clone size: -
D gene: TRBD1
CDR3 protein: CSVQITGTGGTDTQYF
CDR3 DNA: TGCAGCGTGCAAATCACCGGGACAGGGGGGACAGATACGCAGTATTTT

V gene: TRBV30
J gene: TRBJ2-7
clone size: -
D gene: -
CDR3 protein: CAWSHIHYEQYF
CDR3 DNA: TGTGCCTGGAGTCACATACACTACGAGCAGTACTTC

V gene: TRBV27
J gene: TRBJ2-1
clone size: -
D gene: -
CDR3 protein: CASSPFLPTGTTGQFF
CDR3 DNA: TGTGCCAGCAGTCCATTTTTGCCCACAGGAACCACGGGGCAGTTCTTC